This T cell receptor beta chain comes out of a study of T cells in Graves' hyperthyroidism and ophthalmopathy (dated by TCRdb to the late 2010s). With regard to the full study: Peripheral blood was sampled at the time of initial diagnosis, prior to any treatment. TCR V-J signatures able to tell the groups apart were searched for in a discovery cohort of around 95 patients, of whom more than 40 had Graves' ophthalmopathy and 55 to 65 had stable Graves' hyperthyroidism. Prospective prediction of ophthalmopathy was tested in an independent validation cohort of approximately 18 hyperthyroidism patients and 15 to 17 patients who later progressed to ophthalmopathy. The 90 or so discovery patients were randomly split 7:3 into training and test sets. In addition, the study compared T-cell repertoires in thyroid tissue and in blood from several Graves' hyperthyroidism patients. After blood sampling, hyperthyroidism patients were treated with methimazole at a starting dose of 30 mg daily, and ophthalmopathy patients were treated with high-dose intravenous methylprednisolone. The paper reports TCR Vbeta CDR3 sequencing of some 140 peripheral blood samples: approximately 41 ophthalmopathy, under 85 hyperthyroidism and approximately 17 progressor patients.

Broad study findings and their caveats: Most expanded thyroid clonotypes (frequency above 0.001) were also detected in blood, suggesting blood repertoires may reflect thyroid immune responses. In validation, the model predicted progression to ophthalmopathy with about 71% sensitivity and 72% to 85% specificity, a median of approximately 6.5 months before onset. A model built on a 13 V-J signature distinguished ophthalmopathy from stable hyperthyroidism, reaching about 89% sensitivity and approximately 81% specificity in cross-validation and 80%/75% in testing. Sample size was not statistically predetermined, and investigators were not blinded to group allocation.

Hyperthyroidism patients were newly diagnosed, with disease duration under 2 months, and aged 18 to 65 years. Any patient with an uncontrolled infection, another autoimmune disease, pregnancy or lactation was excluded. Diagnoses relied on clinical symptoms, serum thyroxine and TRAb, thyroid ultrasound and orbital computed tomography. Blood from progressor patients was collected at the time of first diagnosis with hyperthyroidism, before any ophthalmopathy symptoms had appeared. PBMCs were separated from around 9.1 ml of fresh peripheral blood using Ficoll-Paque density gradient centrifugation. Progressor patients were defined as those initially diagnosed with Graves' hyperthyroidism in whom ophthalmopathy developed during follow-up. Total RNA was extracted with Trizol reagent, and quality was checked on an Agilent 2100 Bioanalyzer. The table lists this clonotype with a count of one. It has no known antigen specificity. No qualities accompany the bases; no much larger clone lies one base away. A lone read is weak support.

CDR1 and CDR2 are read off the germline V gene (reference sequence) as SEHNR and FQNEAQ. The CDR3, from cysteine to phenylalanine, totals 14 residues. Only the CDR3 region is kept as DNA, spanning 42 bases read in frame from base 1. Trimming leaves V shorter by 3 bases and J shorter by 7 bases, with the junction holding 7 bases beyond the gene matches. Amplification of TCR beta CDR3 regions was carried out from RNA transcripts. The first round of RT-PCR for the TCR CDR3 was performed with the HTBI primer set and the Qiagen OneStep RT-PCR kit. A second multiplex PCR round built the libraries, followed by size selection and purification. Sequencing of the libraries was done on an Illumina HiSeq2000 using paired-end 100 bp reads. For the original study's pipeline: Raw data were processed with SOAPnuke, discarding reads with adapters, uncalled bases, mean Phred below 15, or no exact constant-primer or identifier match. High-quality paired reads were merged using COPE v1.2.5, and each unique nucleotide sequence was defined as a clonotype. Clonotypes were aligned to IMGT TRBV, TRBD and TRBJ reference segments using MiTCR v1.1. The analysis was restricted to V-J combinations with a frequency above 0.0001, which together covered 99% to 99.2% of the repertoires. A TCS score was defined as the ratio between F50 (clonal expansion) and ExV (chaos), using BLOSUM62-based TCRdist between CDR3 peptides within each V-J. Welch's t-statistics and random forest reduced roughly 540 V-J features to about 13, which were used in a naive Bayes classifier (R e1071). TCRdb handled the public reads itself, with Q25 trimming in fastp and clone calling in MiXCR, and kept productive beta chains. CDR3 protein duplicates are merged, each entry listing the most common genes and DNA. For this entry, the V and J calls and clone size follow TCRdb and not the study's own pipeline. Within this sample are some 350,000 distinct CDR3 sequences, with about 15% of them counted one time only. The biggest ten clones account for roughly a quarter of the sample.

The V and J genes are TRBV7-9 and TRBJ2-7; 9 bases in the middle match TRBD1. Sequencing input: blood. The clonotype was recovered from a woman under 30 with Graves' hyperthyroidism that later progressed to Graves' ophthalmopathy. The DNA is TGTGCCAGCAGCTTGTCGGGACAGGGAATTGAGCAGTACTTC. Translated, this gives CASSLSGQGIEQYF.